The next 21 T cell receptor beta chains were all read from a single sample in a study of OX40 agonist ivuxolimab in advanced cancers. Profiled with immunoSEQ multiplex PCR; TCRdb holds only in-frame clones, not every one. Among about 94,000 clones listed, around 86% were seen once. Material: CD4+ or CD8+ T cells sorted from blood, obtained in a trial of the OX40 agonist ivuxolimab. These receptors all stem from an adult with an advanced solid tumor such as melanoma, head and neck, liver or kidney cancer.

The rearrangement joins TRBV27 to TRBJ1-3; the D gene is possibly TRBD1 (6 bases). Germline CDR1 MNHEY, CDR2 SMNVEV (reference sequence). The CDR3 loop spans 18 amino acids. Trimming removed 0 bases from V and 0 bases from J, with 15 bases in between. CDR3 protein: CASSLSARQVNSGNTIYF. The CDR3 bases are TGTGCCAGCAGTTTATCAGCCAGACAGGTGAACTCTGGAAACACCATATATTTT.

The rearrangement links TRBV11-2 to TRBJ1-1, with unresolved D. Germline V gene sequence: CDR1 SGHAT, CDR2 FQNNGV. This CDR3 is built from 15 residues. V shed 5 bases and J shed 8 bases, with 21 bases lying between them. CDR3 sequence: CASSMTAGGYEEAFF. For the CDR3, the DNA is TGTGCCAGCAGCATGACCGCCGGAGGATATGAAGAAGCTTTCTTT.

This clone was observed a handful of times. This sequence joins TRBV25-1 and TRBJ1-2; TRBD1 is a possible D gene (6 bases). Trimming took off 3 bases at V and 3 bases at J, with 14 bases between the two ends. The CDR3 covers 15 residues. CDR1 and CDR2 (germline): MGHDK, SYGVNS. The CDR3 DNA reads as TGTGCCAGCAGTGATCCACAGGGTCCACACTATGGCTACACCTTC. It is translated as CASSDPQGPHYGYTF.

This rearrangement joins TRBV27 to TRBJ1-2; 7 nucleotides line up with TRBD1. Germline lookup yields CDR1 MNHEY and CDR2 SMNVEV (reference sequence). The CDR3 runs to 13 residues. V lost 6 bases to trimming and J lost 13 bases; unmatched junction nucleotides: 14. This CDR3 is CASSRQGARSFTF. The CDR3 bases are TGTGCCAGCAGCCGACAGGGCGCTAGGTCCTTCACCTTC.

J is TRBJ2-7 and V is TRBV18, with D possibly being TRBD1 (6 bases). The CDR3 has 16 amino acids. The germline CDR1 and CDR2 sequences are KGHSH and LQKENI. Trimming took 4 bases from V and 1 from J, leaving 17 bases between them. CDR3: CASSQPGQSNSYEQYF. The CDR3 DNA is TGTGCCAGCTCACAGCCTGGACAGAGTAATTCCTACGAGCAGTACTTC.

This clone was picked up a small number of times. This sequence joins TRBV9 and TRBJ2-6; maybe TRBD1 (5 bases). The germline gives CDR1 SGDLS, CDR2 YYNGEE. Trimming pared 5 bases from V and 0 bases from J, leaving 12 bases between. CDR3 length: 16 amino acids. The DNA for the CDR3 is TGTGCCAGCAGTGCCACAACAGGCTCTGGGGCCAACGTCCTGACTTTC. Protein product: CASSATTGSGANVLTF.

The V gene is TRBV5-1, the J gene TRBJ1-5; D call uncertain. Germline-derived CDR1 and CDR2 are SGHRS and YFSETQ. The CDR3 contains 16 residues. The germline V and J ends were trimmed by 0 bases and 2 bases, with 12 bases remaining between them. As DNA, the CDR3 is TGCGCCAGCAGCTTGGTAGGCGGGTTCGGCAATCAGCCCCAGCATTTT. Protein sequence: CASSLVGGFGNQPQHF.

The gene calls are TRBV5-1 and TRBJ2-3; 7 bases agree with TRBD2. The V gene end was trimmed by 4 bases and the J gene end by 0 bases; junction bases not matched to a gene: 8. The CDR3 is made up of 16 amino acids. CDR1 SGHRS and CDR2 YFSETQ come from the germline V gene. CDR3 sequence reads: CASSPWAGVSTDTQYF. The DNA for the CDR3 is TGCGCCAGCAGCCCATGGGCGGGGGTTAGCACAGATACGCAGTATTTT.

The chain links TRBV27 to TRBJ1-6; TRBD1 is a possible D gene (6 bases). Germline loops: CDR1 MNHEY, CDR2 SMNVEV (reference sequence). CDR3 length equals 15 residues. V gave up 4 bases and J gave up 1 base, with 8 bases separating them. CDR3 residues: CASSYQGSYNSPLHF. CDR3 nucleotide sequence: TGTGCCAGCAGTTATCAGGGGTCCTATAATTCACCCCTCCACTTT.

This chain uses TRBV5-1 with TRBJ2-7, with TRBD2 identical over 7 bases. Germline V CDR1 and CDR2: SGHRS, YFSETQ. After removal of 2 bases from V and 6 bases from J, the junction contained 2 bases not matched to a gene. CDR3 length: 12 amino acids. CDR3 nucleotides: TGCGCCAGCAGCTTAAGCGGGGTCGAGCAGTACTTC. Protein sequence: CASSLSGVEQYF.

The chain uses TRBV18 and TRBJ1-1, with 12 bases fitting TRBD1. Germline assignment: CDR1 KGHSH and CDR2 LQKENI. The V segment lost 3 bases and the J segment 7 bases; nucleotides outside the gene matches: 6. This CDR3 spans 15 amino acids. In DNA, the CDR3 is TGTGCCAGCTCACCGTGGGACAGGGGGCAGGTTGAAGCTTTCTTT. It translates to CASSPWDRGQVEAFF.

A few counts support this clone. This sequence joins TRBV19 and TRBJ2-5; no definite D call. The CDR3 consists of 12 residues. V was shortened by 7 bases and J by 5 bases, with 11 bases between the two germline ends. Germline V gives CDR1 LNHDA, CDR2 SQIVND (reference sequence). CDR3 region: CASKDLGETQYF. DNA for the CDR3: TGTGCCAGTAAGGACCTAGGGGAGACCCAGTACTTC.

The gene calls are TRBV14 and TRBJ2-4; D is undetermined. CDR1 is SGHDN and CDR2 is FVKESK in the germline V gene. V was pared by 2 bases and J by 8 bases, with 13 bases between. The CDR3 is 14 amino acids. The CDR3 loop reads CASSQRTQSDIQYF. The CDR3 bases are TGTGCCAGCAGCCAAAGGACCCAATCGGACATTCAGTACTTC.

The genes are TRBV7-2 and TRBJ2-7; the D is unclear. CDR1 is SGHTA and CDR2 is FQGNSA in the germline V gene. This CDR3 is built from 12 residues. Trimming cost V 2 bases and J 6 bases, with 8 bases left between them. The DNA for the CDR3 is TGTGCCAGCAGCTTAAGTTGGGGCGAGCAGTACTTC. Translating gives CASSLSWGEQYF.

This chain uses TRBV29-1 with TRBJ1-4; possible D gene TRBD1, 6 bases. V dropped 4 bases and J dropped 3 bases, with 15 bases sitting between them. The germline V gene encodes CDR1 SQVTM and CDR2 ANQGSEA. The CDR3 has 15 residues. CDR3 sequence: CSVVFVAGANEKLFF. In DNA, the CDR3 is TGCAGCGTTGTGTTCGTCGCAGGGGCTAATGAAAAACTGTTTTTT.

This clone appeared once. CDR3 DNA: TGTGCCAGTTGGCAACCCCCTCCGAGAGGGTCCACTGGGGGAGCTTTCTTT. This translates into CASWQPPPRGSTGGAFF. The chain joins TRBV19 to TRBJ1-1; possibly TRBD1 for D (5 bases). The CDR3 is 17 amino acids. Per germline, CDR1 LNHDA and CDR2 SQIVND (reference sequence). The V end was cut by 8 bases, the J end by 10 bases, with 32 bases between.

The chain links TRBV18 to TRBJ1-1, with 12 bases identical to TRBD1. Germline values: CDR1 KGHSH, CDR2 LQKENI. The CDR3 loop spans 17 amino acids. V shed 2 bases, J shed 4 bases, and the junction held 8 bases outside the gene matches. CDR3 loop: CASSPSWDRGRGTEAFF. The CDR3, as DNA: TGTGCCAGCTCACCATCTTGGGACAGGGGGCGCGGCACTGAAGCTTTCTTT.

The chain carries TRBV9 and TRBJ2-3, with D possibly TRBD2 on 6 matching bases. V lost 1 base to trimming and J lost 0 bases, with 6 bases between them. Germline CDR1 reads SGDLS; CDR2 reads YYNGEE. The CDR3 loop spans 14 amino acids. The DNA of the CDR3 is TGTGCCAGCAGCGTACGGGGGAGCACAGATACGCAGTATTTT. Translating gives CASSVRGSTDTQYF.

The chain has TRBV10-1 and TRBJ1-1; D remains unclear. The length of the CDR3 is 15 residues. CDR1 WNHNN and CDR2 SYGVQD come from the germline V gene (reference sequence). V lost 0 bases, J lost 4 bases, and 12 bases lay in between. CDR3 sequence (DNA): TGCGCCAGCAGTGAGTCCCGGGGTCTTCGCACTGAAGCTTTCTTT. Protein product: CASSESRGLRTEAFF.

This clone was counted a single time. The J gene is TRBJ1-5, the V gene TRBV7-2; 11 bases agree with TRBD1. The CDR3 contains 15 residues. The germline V gene has CDR1 SGHTA and CDR2 FQGNSA. After removal of 4 bases from V and 4 bases from J, the junction contained 3 bases not matched to a gene. CDR3 nucleotide sequence: TGTGCCAGCAGCTACGGGACAGGGGGTAATCAGCCCCAGCATTTT. As protein: CASSYGTGGNQPQHF.

This chain joins TRBV19 and TRBJ2-7, with 8 bases aligning to TRBD1. Germline CDR1 is LNHDA and CDR2 is SQIVND (reference sequence). CDR3 length equals 15 residues. V shed 4 bases and J 5 bases; nucleotides not matched to a gene: 10. CDR3 sequence reads: CASSTPRTGFDEQYF. The DNA of the CDR3 is TGTGCCAGTAGTACCCCGAGGACAGGGTTCGACGAGCAGTACTTC.